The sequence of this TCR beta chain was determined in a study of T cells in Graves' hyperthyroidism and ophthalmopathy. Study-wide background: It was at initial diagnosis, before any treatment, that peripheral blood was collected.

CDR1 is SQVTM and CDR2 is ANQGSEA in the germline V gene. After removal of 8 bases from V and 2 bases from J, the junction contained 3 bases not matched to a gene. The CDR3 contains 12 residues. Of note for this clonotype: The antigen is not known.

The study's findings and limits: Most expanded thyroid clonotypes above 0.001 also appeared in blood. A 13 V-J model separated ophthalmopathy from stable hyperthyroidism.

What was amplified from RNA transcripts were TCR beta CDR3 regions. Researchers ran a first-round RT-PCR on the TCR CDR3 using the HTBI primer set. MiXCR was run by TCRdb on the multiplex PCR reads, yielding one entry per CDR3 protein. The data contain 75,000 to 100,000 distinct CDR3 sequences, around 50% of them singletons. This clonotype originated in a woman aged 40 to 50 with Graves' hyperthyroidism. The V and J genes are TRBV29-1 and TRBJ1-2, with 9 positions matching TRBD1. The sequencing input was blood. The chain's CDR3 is CSSTGGNYGYTF. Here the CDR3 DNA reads TGCAGCTCCACAGGGGGCAACTATGGCTACACCTTC.